This passage covers 19 T cell receptor beta chains from one sample sequenced in a study of blood T cells in healthy people across ages. PCR was performed a second time for about 7 to 11 cycles using a sample-barcoded 5' primer and a J-beta primer mix. TCRdb passed the 5' RACE reads through MiXCR, listing each CDR3 protein once. The table has about 640,000 distinct CDR3 sequences, around three fifths seen once. Specimen: blood. Receptors were obtained from a man between 60 and 75 years old in good health.

The sample holds a few counts of this clonotype. This chain connects TRBV7-2 to TRBJ2-3; TRBD2 matches at 9 bases. V was pared by 1 base and J by 3 bases, with 11 bases of the junction left unmatched. The CDR3 loop spans 18 amino acids. Germline V gene data show CDR1 as SGHTA and CDR2 as FQGNSA. In DNA, the CDR3 is TGTGCCAGCAGCTTAGGCCCCCCGAATAGCGGGGGAACAGATACGCAGTATTTT. It codes for CASSLGPPNSGGTDTQYF.

V is TRBV10-3 and J is TRBJ2-3; a weak D match, TRBD2 (5 bases). CDR3 length: 16 amino acids. Germline CDR1 reads ENHRY; CDR2 reads SYGVKD. Trimming shortened V by 3 bases and J by 8 bases, and 21 bases separated the two germline ends. The CDR3 sequence: CAISDSGGSHGGTQYF. The CDR3 nucleotides read TGTGCCATCAGTGATTCCGGCGGGTCCCACGGTGGTACGCAGTATTTT.

This sequence joins TRBV9 and TRBJ2-5, with D unclear. CDR1 is SGDLS and CDR2 is YYNGEE in the germline V gene. The V end lost 0 bases, the J end lost 2 bases, and 8 bases lay between the germline ends. The CDR3 extends over 14 amino acids. The CDR3 region has the DNA TGTGCCAGCAGCGTAGTCCAGGCTCAAGAGACCCAGTACTTC. Translation: CASSVVQAQETQYF.

The chain employs TRBV6-2 or TRBV6-3 and TRBJ1-2, with D tentatively TRBD1 (5 bases). This CDR3 region has 16 residues. The germline gives CDR1 MNHEY, CDR2 SVGEGT. The V end was cut by 2 bases, the J end by 4 bases, with 17 bases between. Here the CDR3 DNA reads TGTGCCAGCAGTTACGGGTTAGGCGTCGGGGGCTATGGCTACACCTTC. Its translation: CASSYGLGVGGYGYTF.

The V and J genes are TRBV4-1 and TRBJ1-2, with D perhaps TRBD1 (6 bases). CDR1 MGHRA and CDR2 YSYEKL come from the germline V gene. CDR3 length: 14 residues. V dropped 1 base and J dropped 8 bases, with 14 bases sitting between them. The CDR3 is CASSQGTGMGGYTF. CDR3 DNA: TGCGCCAGCAGCCAAGGAACAGGGATGGGAGGCTACACCTTC.

This clonotype has more than one count but fewer than ten. V usage is TRBV14 and J usage is TRBJ1-5; D is ambiguous. Germline V lookup: CDR1 SGHDN, CDR2 FVKESK. Between the trimmed V and J ends, which lost 1 base and 7 bases, there was a span of 11 bases. This CDR3 comprises 14 residues. The CDR3 coding sequence is TGTGCCAGCAGCCAAGTACGATCGGGACAGCCCCAGCATTTT. Translated: CASSQVRSGQPQHF.

The gene calls are TRBV15 and TRBJ2-5; 8 bases match TRBD1. Per the germline V gene, CDR1 is LNHNV and CDR2 is YYDKDF (reference sequence). The ends lost 0 bases at V and 11 bases at J; junction bases unmatched: 11. The CDR3 is made up of 15 amino acids. The chain's CDR3 is CATSRDTGGLGEQYF. Written as DNA, the CDR3 is TGTGCCACCAGCAGAGATACAGGGGGGTTGGGTGAGCAGTACTTC. Full variable domain (rest looked up from reference TRBV15 and TRBJ2-5): DAMVIQNPRYQVTQFGKPVTLSCSQTLNHNVMYWYQQKSSQAPKLLFHYYDKDFNNEADTPDNFQSRRPNTSFCFLDIRSPGLGDTAMYLCATSRDTGGLGEQYFGPGTRLLVL.

This chain joins TRBV6-6 and TRBJ2-7; 9 nucleotides line up with TRBD1. The CDR3 runs to 13 residues. Germline V lookup: CDR1 MNHNY, CDR2 SVGAGI (reference sequence). After removal of 6 bases from V and 5 bases from J, the junction contained 5 bases not matched to a gene. The CDR3 bases are TGTGCCAGCAGGGGACAGGGTTTCCACGAGCAGTACTTC. It encodes CASRGQGFHEQYF.

This chain connects TRBV27 to TRBJ2-2, with D unresolved. The germline V gene encodes CDR1 MNHEY and CDR2 SMNVEV (reference sequence). Trimming shortened V by 0 bases and J by 0 bases, and 14 bases separated the two germline ends. The CDR3 is 18 residues long. The CDR3 loop reads CASSLSMVRTANTGELFF. CDR3 bases: TGTGCCAGCAGTTTATCGATGGTACGGACCGCGAACACCGGGGAGCTGTTTTTT.

The gene calls are TRBV29-1 and TRBJ1-6; the D is unclear. The V end lost 4 bases, the J end lost 6 bases, and 13 bases lay between the germline ends. Germline V gene sequence: CDR1 SQVTM, CDR2 ANQGSEA. There are 14 residues in the CDR3. CDR3 DNA: TGCAGCGTTGTATTCTCGTACAGTAATTCACCCCTCCACTTT. Protein: CSVVFSYSNSPLHF.

The chain combines TRBV27 with TRBJ1-2, with D possibly matching TRBD1 (5 bases). V lost 6 bases and J 3 bases, leaving 17 bases between the germline ends. The CDR3 loop spans 15 amino acids. Germline lookup yields CDR1 MNHEY and CDR2 SMNVEV (reference sequence). The CDR3 DNA is TGTGCCAGCAGACTCCAGGGCACCCCTGACTATGGCTACACCTTC. This encodes CASRLQGTPDYGYTF.

The J gene is TRBJ1-5, the V gene TRBV12-3 or TRBV12-4; D not resolved. CDR3 length equals 15 residues. V was clipped by 4 bases and J by 6 bases, with 16 bases between them. The CDR3 reads CASSSEGAGSQPQHF. The CDR3 bases are TGTGCCAGCAGTTCCGAGGGAGCGGGGTCTCAGCCCCAGCATTTT.

The chain is built from TRBV29-1 and TRBJ2-1, with TRBD2 matching 11 bases. J gave up 8 bases and V 2 bases, and 11 bases lay outside the gene matches. CDR1 SQVTM and CDR2 ANQGSEA come from the germline V gene. CDR3 length: 16 amino acids. The CDR3 reads CSVELAGGFESHEQFF. CDR3 bases: TGCAGCGTTGAATTAGCGGGGGGGTTCGAATCGCATGAGCAGTTCTTC.

The chain joins TRBV7-2 to TRBJ2-3, with unresolved D. The V and J ends lost 4 bases and 4 bases respectively, with 12 bases between them. CDR3 length: 14 residues. Germline V gene data show CDR1 as SGHTA and CDR2 as FQGNSA. The CDR3: CASSSPHEADTQYF. In nucleotides, the CDR3 is TGTGCCAGCAGCTCGCCCCACGAGGCAGATACGCAGTATTTT.

This clonotype was recorded a few times. The rearrangement uses TRBV12-3 or TRBV12-4 and TRBJ2-3; D perhaps matches TRBD2 (6 bases). This CDR3 is 13 amino acids long. Trimming removed 6 bases from V and 6 bases from J, with 13 bases in between. CDR3 protein: CASSRRGRDTQYF. The CDR3 DNA is TGTGCCAGCAGCAGGCGGGGTCGCGATACGCAGTATTTT.

There are a few counts of this clonotype. DNA for the CDR3: TGTGCCAGCAGTCCCTTACCGGGACAGGGAGTCGATGAGCAGTTCTTC. Translating it yields CASSPLPGQGVDEQFF. The V gene is TRBV6-6, the J gene TRBJ2-1; 9 positions agree with TRBD1. V dropped 5 bases and J dropped 8; count of bases not matched to a gene: 13. Germline V lookup: CDR1 MNHNY, CDR2 SVGAGI (reference sequence). The CDR3 spans 16 residues.

This chain uses TRBV15 with TRBJ2-3; the D is unclear. Germline V gene lookup returns CDR1 LNHNV and CDR2 YYDKDF (reference sequence). Trimming shortened V by 5 bases and J by 6 bases, and 12 bases separated the two germline ends. The CDR3 covers 13 residues. In nucleotides, the CDR3 is TGTGCCACCAGCCTGATGACCGCGGATACGCAGTATTTT. The encoded protein is CATSLMTADTQYF. Drawing the rest from reference TRBV15 and TRBJ2-3, the complete variable domain is DAMVIQNPRYQVTQFGKPVTLSCSQTLNHNVMYWYQQKSSQAPKLLFHYYDKDFNNEADTPDNFQSRRPNTSFCFLDIRSPGLGDTAMYLCATSLMTADTQYFGPGTRLTVL.

The V gene is TRBV3-1, the J gene TRBJ2-3; D ambiguous. This CDR3 is 13 amino acids long. The V gene lost 4 bases and the J gene lost 4 bases, with 9 bases spanning the gap. Looked up from germline, CDR1 is LGHDT and CDR2 is YNNKEL (reference sequence). DNA for the CDR3: TGTGCCAGCAGCCGGAATCTCCCAGATACGCAGTATTTT. It specifies CASSRNLPDTQYF.

As regards this clonotype: The junction does not match germline at one end; this may be a read error. The rearrangement uses TRBV29-1 and TRBJ2-3; the D gene is possibly TRBD1 (6 bases). The germline CDR1 and CDR2 sequences are SQVTM and ANQGSEA. The CDR3 has 13 residues. In DNA form, the CDR3 reads TGCAGCGTCCGGGACATCGCCGCAGATATGCAGTATTTT. Protein: CSVRDIAADMQYF.